This T cell receptor beta chain was sequenced during a study of T cell repertoires in urothelial bladder cancer. The V segment lost 4 bases and the J segment 7 bases; nucleotides outside the gene matches: 5. The CDR3 runs 14 residues. The germline CDR1 and CDR2 sequences are SGHRS and YFSETQ. This clone was observed a few times. Antigen unknown. The table came from immunoSEQ multiplex PCR; TCRdb's copy has only in-frame clones and leaves some out. Of more than 9,000 clones listed, approximately 71% are singletons. Whole-study findings and limits: Median T cells were 5,569 in carcinoma and 25,000 to 30,000 in benign specimens. One T-cell clone reached up to roughly 15% of carcinoma infiltrating lymphocytes. Median infiltrating lymphocyte percentage was over 1.5% in carcinoma specimens.

This sequence was found in a human donor with a benign inflammatory bladder lesion. The V and J genes are TRBV5-1 and TRBJ1-6; 7 bases are shared with TRBD1. Sample: tumor-infiltrating cells from bladder cancer. CDR3 sequence reads: CASSVQGNNSPLHF. The DNA for the CDR3 is TGCGCCAGCAGCGTACAGGGGAACAATTCACCCCTCCACTTT.